A single sample gave rise to the 8 T cell receptor beta chains below, sequenced in a study of cytomegalovirus exposure and HLA in healthy donors. The PCR made use of 60 Vbeta and 13 Jbeta primers. TCRdb's table, derived via immunoSEQ multiplex PCR, lists solely in-frame clones and lacks some. The sample holds 65,000 to 90,000 clones. Sequencing was done on a sample of PBMCs. The receptors were sampled from a female donor in good health and CMV-seropositive.

The chain has TRBV6-1 and TRBJ1-2, with 7 bases aligning to TRBD1. This CDR3 spans 15 amino acids. Per the germline V gene, CDR1 is MNHNS and CDR2 is SASEGT. V gave up 4 bases and J gave up 4 bases; unmatched junction bases: 9. The CDR3 DNA is TGTGCCAGCAGTGTACAAACGGCAGGGGGCTATGGCTACACCTTC. Its translation: CASSVQTAGGYGYTF.

The chain is built from TRBV5-5 and TRBJ2-3; TRBD2 agrees at 7 bases. Germline-derived CDR1 and CDR2 are SGHKS and YYEKEE (reference sequence). This CDR3 spans 15 amino acids. After removal of 6 bases from V and 2 bases from J, the junction contained 9 bases not matched to a gene. The chain's CDR3 is CASILWGGVTDTQYF. CDR3 nucleotide sequence: TGTGCCAGCATCCTTTGGGGGGGGGTCACAGATACGCAGTATTTT.

The chain is built from TRBV7-8 and TRBJ1-6; a weak D match, TRBD1 (5 bases). V lost 0 bases to trimming and J lost 9 bases, with 15 bases between them. Germline V gene lookup returns CDR1 SGHVS and CDR2 FQNEAQ. This CDR3 is 16 amino acids long. The CDR3: CASSLAIGRGGSPLHF. The CDR3 DNA reads TGTGCCAGCAGCTTAGCCATTGGGAGGGGTGGTTCACCCCTCCACTTT.

J is TRBJ2-4 and V is TRBV19; D gene uncertain. CDR3 length: 12 amino acids. CDR1 and CDR2 (germline): LNHDA, SQIVND (reference sequence). V lost 10 bases and J 7 bases, leaving 14 bases between the germline ends. This chain's CDR3 is CATSRGSNIQYF. The DNA for the CDR3 is TGTGCCACCAGCCGAGGCAGTAACATTCAGTACTTC.

This chain connects TRBV7-9 to TRBJ1-5, with D uncertain. The CDR3 extends over 13 amino acids. The germline CDR1 and CDR2 sequences are SEHNR and FQNEAQ (reference sequence). V lost 5 bases, J lost 4 bases, and 9 bases lay in between. The CDR3 here is CASSPGWNQPQHF. The CDR3, as DNA: TGTGCCAGCAGCCCCGGTTGGAATCAGCCCCAGCATTTT.

The chain employs TRBV27 and TRBJ1-2; unclear D gene. Germline V gives CDR1 MNHEY, CDR2 SMNVEV (reference sequence). The CDR3 length is 15 residues. Trimming pared 4 bases from V and 4 bases from J, leaving 16 bases between. The DNA for the CDR3 is TGTGCCAGCAGTTATTCAGCGGCCTTGGCCTATGGCTACACCTTC. Translation gives CASSYSAALAYGYTF.

This rearrangement joins TRBV7-6 to TRBJ2-7, with 12 positions matching TRBD1. Germline trimming cut 4 bases from V and 5 bases from J; bases unmatched to any gene: 6. This CDR3 comprises 15 residues. CDR1 is SGHVS and CDR2 is FNYEAQ in the germline V gene. As DNA, the CDR3 is TGTGCCAGCAGCTACTCCGGGACAGGGGGCAACGAGCAGTACTTC. Amino acid sequence: CASSYSGTGGNEQYF.

The chain recombines TRBV6-6 with TRBJ2-4; 10 nucleotides line up with TRBD1. V gave up 6 bases and J gave up 9 bases; unmatched junction bases: 8. Per the germline V gene, CDR1 is MNHNY and CDR2 is SVGAGI (reference sequence). CDR3 size: 14 residues. CDR3: CASRQTGGEGIQYF. The CDR3, as DNA: TGTGCCAGCAGACAGACAGGGGGCGAGGGCATTCAGTACTTC.